The entry that follows covers one T cell receptor (beta chain) sequence. This clonotype was seen a few times. Its antigen specificity is not known. Base qualities were left out, and no much larger clone turns up one base away. All donors were healthy Caucasians. Three pairs of female monozygotic twins, all aged about 18 to 30 years, made up the twin cohort. Positive isolation kits from Invitrogen were used to isolate the CD4+ and CD8+ T cell populations. The data stem from a study of identical twins (TCRdb year 2016). A note on the overall study: The study deep-sequenced TCR alpha and beta repertoires from monozygotic twins, unrelated adults of various ages and cord blood to test whether fetal clonotypes persist. To rule out contamination, replicate twin experiments were performed at different times with different library preparation protocols. What the authors observed across the whole study: Out-of-frame TCR alpha sharing in monozygotic twins was systematically underestimated by recombination models, whereas sharing between unrelated individuals was in agreement with the recombination models. Fewer insertions were carried by abundant cord blood beta clonotypes, a similar but weaker trend appeared in young adult naive repertoires, and no such trend appeared in memory repertoires. Zero-insertion analyses could be partly confounded by invariant T cells such as MAIT and iNKT, although diverse VJ usage argued against such confounding for most clonotypes. Because the same donors could not be followed over many years, the conclusions depended on cross-sectional statistical analysis. Out-of-frame TCR alpha sequences shared between twins showed an excess of low generation-probability sequences compared with coincidental sharing between unrelated individuals. The excess sharing between twins in beta out-of-frame sequences was weaker because fewer shared sequences reduced the signal-to-noise ratio.

The library was produced with 5' RACE. The instrument was an Illumina HiSeq 2000. A universal primer binding site was added through template switching, and the final cDNA carried a unique molecular identifier so that TCR cDNA molecules could be counted accurately. First-strand cDNA for TCR alpha and beta chains was synthesized from specific primers in the conserved constant-segment region. Each cDNA library was double barcoded, with a SMART-Mk sample barcode plus Illumina barcodes, to control for contamination. Two successive PCR steps introduced TruSeq adapter sequences along with Illumina sample barcodes. TCR alpha and beta cDNA libraries were sequenced on the Illumina HiSeq platform with custom primers. In the paper's pipeline: Unique molecular identifiers were extracted from raw reads with MiGEC, and CDR3 positions were determined with MiXCR. For each individual, recombination models were inferred using an EM algorithm with the repgenHMM and IGoR tools. Shared clonotype analysis was performed with the tcR package in R, normalizing sharing by the product of cloneset sizes. Out-of-frame nonproductive sequences were analyzed to study raw recombination free of thymic and clonal selection effects. TCRdb redid the processing of the public reads, applying fastp at Q25 and MiXCR, and retained in-frame beta chains. Every distinct CDR3 protein forms one entry, paired with its most common genes and DNA. The V and J calls reflect TCRdb's pipeline rather than the authors' work. Within this sample are hundreds of thousands of distinct CDR3 sequences, with approximately 24% of them counted one time only. 2.9% of the sample rests with the top ten.

The data also belong to a second study, concerning T cells expressing NK-cell markers. The second study's paper adds: In sorted CD3+CD56+NKG2C+, CD3+CD56+NKG2C- and CD3+CD56-NKG2C+ T-cell subsets from several donors, TCR beta-chain repertoires were profiled. Among the eight sequenced donors, only one was HCMV-seronegative, while the other seven were HCMV-seropositive. To restrict sorting to alphabetaTCR-expressing T cells, an anti-gammadeltaTCR antibody was added in several experiments. For roughly six donors, the dominant CD3+CD56+NKG2C+ clonotypes were among the top 10 CD8+ clonotypes and accounted for about 1.0-7.5% of CD8+ T cells. Those dominant clonotypes were again the most abundant among CD3+CD56-NKG2C+ cells in several donors, at about 28.3-60.1%. Whether the expanded NKG2C-expressing T cell clones were specific for HCMV antigens was left unclear. The study sequenced eight donors, all healthy volunteers chosen at random: three men and five women. To determine HCMV serostatus, a commercial ELISA kit was used to detect HCMV-specific IgG in serum. Reads were demultiplexed and grouped by UMI with MIGEC, and clonotypes were assembled and quantified with MiTCR. To exclude erroneous sequences, only TCR cDNA sequences supported by at least two reads were retained. The tcR package was used for downstream repertoire analysis, and clonotypes were matched between fractions using CDR3 nucleotide sequence together with V segment. VDJmatch was used to annotate antigen specificity against VDJdb, with one amino acid substitution allowed in CDR3.

This TCR was sampled from a woman between 18 and 30 years old in good health. The material sequenced was CD4+ T cells sorted from blood.

The bases are TGTGCCAGCAGTGTAGTCGAGCAGTACTTC. Its protein is CASSVVEQYF. The chain is made from TRBV2 and TRBJ2-7; the D gene lacks a confident call. The CDR3 sequence holds 10 residues, the cysteine and phenylalanine included. The entry retains the CDR3 DNA only, 30 bases that are in frame from base 1. The CDR1 and CDR2 encoded by the germline V gene are SNHLY and FYNNEI. Between the V and J ends, shortened by 4 bases and 6 bases respectively, the junction contains 4 bases.